This paragraph covers one T cell receptor beta chain sequence. As yet, its antigen is unknown. Preparation of the TCRbeta library was carried out with unique molecular identifiers. TCRdb re-called the PCR reads with MiXCR, one entry per CDR3 protein. This table has 500,000 to 600,000 distinct CDR3 sequences, roughly a quarter appearing once. Trimming removed 6 bases at V and 4 bases at J, with 16 bases between. CDR1 and CDR2 from the germline V gene are KGHSH and LQKENI. The CDR3 runs 14 residues. The data belong to a study of T-cell reconstitution after alpha-beta-depleted transplantation in children. Whole-study findings and limits: A year had passed since transplant, and T-cell counts and diversity by then came mostly from newly produced T cells. In some patients, recipient T cells and intrathymic progenitors surviving conditioning explained high day-60 diversity.

This specimen consisted of PBMCs, obtained before TCRalphabeta/CD19-depleted stem cell transplant. V gene TRBV18 combines with J gene TRBJ2-7; the D call may be TRBD1 or TRBD2 (6 bases each). The sequence derives from a boy under two years old with Wiskott-Aldrich syndrome, due to receive a stem cell transplant. The CDR3 protein is CASSGGLRLYEQYF. In DNA form, the CDR3 reads TGTGCCAGCTCTGGGGGGCTGAGATTATACGAGCAGTACTTC.